Listed here are 30 T cell receptor beta chains from one sample, sequenced in a study of blood T cell repertoires in COVID-19. The assay was immunoSEQ multiplex PCR, and TCRdb's table has in-frame clones only and misses some. Among approximately 97,000 clones, 87% were seen once, and the ten largest hold around 2%. Sequenced: peripheral blood. These receptors were collected from a man aged 45 to 65 with active COVID-19.

In this sample, this clone turned up a few times. The chain combines TRBV5-1 with TRBJ2-7, with TRBD1 identical over 9 bases. From germline, CDR1 is SGHRS and CDR2 YFSETQ. The CDR3 covers 16 residues. V lost 0 bases, J lost 1 base, and 5 bases stayed unmatched. DNA of the CDR3: TGCGCCAGCAGCTTGGTAGGACAGGGGCCTTCCTACGAGCAGTACTTC. It translates to CASSLVGQGPSYEQYF.

The rearrangement links TRBV29-1 to TRBJ2-2; D gene uncertain. Germline CDR1 reads SQVTM; CDR2 reads ANQGSEA. V was shortened by 6 bases and J by 5 bases, with 4 bases between the two germline ends. The CDR3 runs to 10 residues. CDR3: CSVGTGELFF. The CDR3 nucleotides read TGCAGCGTCGGGACCGGGGAGCTGTTTTTT.

This rearrangement joins TRBV7-2 to TRBJ1-4, with TRBD1 as a possible D gene (5 bases). Germline lookup yields CDR1 SGHTA and CDR2 FQGNSA. The CDR3 contains 14 residues. V shed 4 bases and J shed 4 bases, with 10 bases lying between them. CDR3 DNA: TGTGCCAGCAGCTATACAGGCTTTAATGAAAAACTGTTTTTT. Protein: CASSYTGFNEKLFF.

This clone was observed a single time. This chain uses TRBV6-5 with TRBJ2-3; possibly TRBD1 for D (5 bases). V was cut by 2 bases and J by 4 bases, with 7 bases left in between. There are 13 residues in the CDR3. Germline V gene data show CDR1 as MNHEY and CDR2 as SVGAGI. The CDR3 sequence is CASSYGASDTQYF. CDR3 nucleotides: TGTGCCAGCAGTTACGGGGCCTCAGATACGCAGTATTTT.

The chain carries TRBV4-1 and TRBJ2-7, with 13 bases matching TRBD2. The germline gives CDR1 MGHRA, CDR2 YSYEKL. V shed 4 bases and J 4 bases; nucleotides not matched to a gene: 4. The CDR3 contains 15 residues. The CDR3 reads CASSPLAGGRYEQYF. CDR3 nucleotide sequence: TGCGCCAGCAGCCCACTAGCGGGGGGGCGGTACGAGCAGTACTTC.

This clone has only one observation. The CDR3 DNA sequence: TGTGCCATCAGGCAGGGGCAGAACACTGAAGCTTTCTTT. Translated: CAIRQGQNTEAFF. V and J are TRBV10-3 and TRBJ1-1, with D perhaps matching TRBD1 (6 bases). V was trimmed by 6 bases and J by 1 base, leaving 9 bases between them. CDR1 and CDR2 (germline): ENHRY, SYGVKD. The CDR3 has 13 residues.

V gene TRBV5-4 combines with J gene TRBJ2-5, with D hard to call. Trimming cost V 4 bases and J 5 bases, with 15 bases left between them. Germline values: CDR1 SGHNT, CDR2 YYREEE (reference sequence). The CDR3 totals 14 residues. The CDR3 here is CASSLEKRLETQYF. The CDR3 bases are TGTGCCAGCAGCCTTGAGAAGCGATTGGAGACCCAGTACTTC.

This clone has a single count. This chain uses TRBV6-5 with TRBJ1-5, with D hard to call. Germline V gene data show CDR1 as MNHEY and CDR2 as SVGAGI. Trimming removed 6 bases at V and 5 bases at J, with 17 bases between. The CDR3 is 15 amino acids. The CDR3 DNA reads TGTGCCAGCAGACGCCGGGGATCCCCTCATCAGCCCCAGCATTTT. This encodes CASRRRGSPHQPQHF.

This clone was seen just once. V usage is TRBV5-6 and J usage is TRBJ1-2; a possible D gene is TRBD1 (5 bases). With 4 bases removed from V and 0 bases from J, the gap between germline ends came to 13 bases. Germline assignment: CDR1 SGHDT and CDR2 YYEEEE. The CDR3 sequence is 15 residues long. In DNA, the CDR3 is TGTGCCAGCAGCCGCGGCTCAGGGACTAACTATGGCTACACCTTC. Its protein is CASSRGSGTNYGYTF.

The genes are TRBV7-2 and TRBJ2-7, with D perhaps TRBD2 (6 bases). Trimming cost V 1 base and J 2 bases, with 15 bases left between them. The CDR3 sequence is 16 residues long. CDR1 is SGHTA and CDR2 is FQGNSA in the germline V gene. DNA of the CDR3: TGTGCCAGCAGCTTAGTGGTGGGCGGGGAAACCTACGAGCAGTACTTC. Translation: CASSLVVGGETYEQYF.

This clone appeared a single time. This chain connects TRBV7-9 to TRBJ1-2; D not certain. The CDR3 extends over 13 amino acids. Germline V gene lookup returns CDR1 SEHNR and CDR2 FQNEAQ (reference sequence). V lost 2 bases and J 8 bases, leaving 12 bases between the germline ends. This chain's CDR3 is CASSLSPRRGYTF. CDR3 DNA: TGTGCCAGCAGCTTATCCCCCCGTCGGGGCTACACCTTC.

This chain joins TRBV9 and TRBJ2-1; 8 bases align to TRBD2. This CDR3 is 15 amino acids long. Germline lookup yields CDR1 SGDLS and CDR2 YYNGEE. Losses at the gene ends were 3 bases for V and 8 bases for J; bases not matched to a gene: 10. As DNA, the CDR3 is TGTGCCAGCAGCGCCTCTAGCGGGCTTTTCGATGAGCAGTTCTTC. It encodes CASSASSGLFDEQFF.

The chain has TRBV4-1 and TRBJ2-3; 7 bases line up with TRBD1. The V gene end was trimmed by 6 bases and the J gene end by 4 bases; junction bases not matched to a gene: 7. The CDR3 runs to 14 residues. The germline V gene has CDR1 MGHRA and CDR2 YSYEKL. The CDR3 DNA reads as TGCGCCAGCAGACAGGGGAAGGCTCCAGATACGCAGTATTTT. Protein sequence: CASRQGKAPDTQYF.

This rearrangement joins TRBV5-5 to TRBJ1-5; D ambiguous. CDR1 is SGHKS, CDR2 YYEKEE, per germline (reference sequence). V lost 2 bases to trimming and J lost 0 bases, with 3 bases between them. The CDR3 spans 13 residues. DNA for the CDR3: TGTGCCAGCAGCTTCAGTAGCAATCAGCCCCAGCATTTT. Residues: CASSFSSNQPQHF.

This clone was observed a handful of times. The chain is built from TRBV30 and TRBJ1-3, with D possibly TRBD1 on 5 matching bases. The ends were cut back, 5 bases at V and 8 bases at J, with 19 bases in the middle. The length of the CDR3 is 14 residues. Germline V gene sequence: CDR1 GTSNPN, CDR2 SVGIG (reference sequence). This chain's CDR3 is CAWALQVGGDTIYF. The CDR3 nucleotides read TGTGCCTGGGCCCTCCAAGTGGGGGGGGACACCATATATTTT.

The rearrangement links TRBV7-2 to TRBJ2-1; 9 positions agree with TRBD1. The CDR3 consists of 14 residues. Germline V gene lookup returns CDR1 SGHTA and CDR2 FQGNSA. Trimming cost V 6 bases and J 8 bases; bases outside gene matches: 8. This CDR3 is CASSKGQGADEQFF. The DNA for the CDR3 is TGTGCCAGCAGTAAGGGACAGGGAGCGGATGAGCAGTTCTTC.

This chain links TRBV6-2 or TRBV6-3 with TRBJ1-2, with D uncertain. Germline CDR1 MNHEY, CDR2 SVGEGT. The CDR3 loop spans 13 amino acids. The germline V and J ends were trimmed by 4 bases and 5 bases, with 11 bases remaining between them. The CDR3 sequence is CASSLRGFYGYTF. Written as DNA, the CDR3 is TGTGCCAGCAGTTTACGAGGGTTTTATGGCTACACCTTC.

This clone showed up just a few times. The chain joins TRBV7-2 to TRBJ1-5; no definite D call. The CDR3 has 16 residues. Germline V gives CDR1 SGHTA, CDR2 FQGNSA. Trimming took off 1 base at V and 3 bases at J, with 13 bases between the two ends. CDR3 nucleotides: TGTGCCAGCAGCTTAGGTCTGACGGGAGTCAATCAGCCCCAGCATTTT. This translates into CASSLGLTGVNQPQHF.

This chain links TRBV7-2 with TRBJ2-7; TRBD2 matches 11 bases. Trimming removed 5 bases from V and 4 bases from J; junction bases left unmatched: 10. The CDR3 length is 16 residues. Germline values: CDR1 SGHTA, CDR2 FQGNSA. CDR3 in DNA: TGTGCCAGCAGCACGACTTCCGGGACTAGCGGTTACGAGCAGTACTTC. It specifies CASSTTSGTSGYEQYF.

This chain connects TRBV7-9 to TRBJ2-6; D is uncertain. The CDR3 runs 15 residues. Per germline, CDR1 SEHNR and CDR2 FQNEAQ (reference sequence). Trimming removed 5 bases at V and 0 bases at J, with 8 bases between. CDR3 loop: CASSPRVSGANVLTF. Here the CDR3 DNA reads TGTGCCAGCAGCCCCCGAGTCTCTGGGGCCAACGTCCTGACTTTC.

CDR3 coding DNA: TGTGCCAGCAGCCCCAGGGATGAGCAGTTCTTC. Protein sequence: CASSPRDEQFF. V gene TRBV12-3 or TRBV12-4 combines with J gene TRBJ2-1; tentative D call: TRBD1 (5 bases). The CDR3 loop spans 11 amino acids. With 6 bases removed from V and 8 bases from J, the gap between germline ends came to 8 bases.

This sequence joins TRBV27 and TRBJ1-4, with D possibly TRBD1 on 5 matching bases. Trimming removed 2 bases at V and 6 bases at J, with 10 bases between. Looked up from germline, CDR1 is MNHEY and CDR2 is SMNVEV (reference sequence). This CDR3 has 14 amino acids. The CDR3 spells CASSLQGLDEKLFF. The CDR3 DNA reads as TGTGCCAGCAGTTTACAGGGCCTGGATGAAAAACTGTTTTTT.

CDR3 protein: CASSRSSYNEQFF. CDR3 nucleotide sequence: TGTGCCAGCAGCCGGAGCTCCTACAATGAGCAGTTCTTC. The V call is TRBV6-6, the J call TRBJ2-1, with no clear D. CDR3 length: 13 residues. Trimming shortened V by 6 bases and J by 0 bases, and 6 bases separated the two germline ends. Germline lookup yields CDR1 MNHNY and CDR2 SVGAGI (reference sequence).

The rearrangement links TRBV5-6 to TRBJ1-2; possible D gene TRBD1, 5 bases. In germline, CDR1 is SGHDT, CDR2 YYEEEE. The CDR3 contains 14 residues. V lost 3 bases and J lost 5, with 14 bases in between. The CDR3 spells CASSSRGRLYGYTF. CDR3 DNA sequence: TGTGCCAGCAGCTCGCGGGGCCGGTTGTATGGCTACACCTTC.

The V call is TRBV6-6, the J call TRBJ1-2; D is unclear. V shed 2 bases and J shed 2 bases, with 9 bases lying between them. The CDR3 contains 14 residues. Germline lookup yields CDR1 MNHNY and CDR2 SVGAGI (reference sequence). The CDR3 protein is CASSYRQANYGYTF. The CDR3 region has the DNA TGTGCCAGCAGTTACAGGCAGGCGAACTATGGCTACACCTTC.

This chain connects TRBV5-1 to TRBJ1-6, with a weak D call TRBD1 (5 bases). CDR1 SGHRS and CDR2 YFSETQ come from the germline V gene. The V gene lost 0 bases and the J gene lost 7 bases, with 8 bases spanning the gap. The CDR3 is 14 residues long. This chain's CDR3 is CASSLGQQNSPLHF. CDR3 in DNA: TGCGCCAGCAGCTTGGGACAGCAGAATTCACCCCTCCACTTT.

The genes are TRBV30 and TRBJ2-2, with D unresolved. Germline values: CDR1 GTSNPN, CDR2 SVGIG (reference sequence). Trimming pared 3 bases from V and 1 base from J, leaving 9 bases between. The CDR3 sequence is 14 residues long. The CDR3 sequence: CAWRLTLNTGELFF. Here the CDR3 DNA reads TGTGCCTGGAGACTTACTCTGAACACCGGGGAGCTGTTTTTT.

The chain uses TRBV2 and TRBJ2-7; D may be TRBD1 (5 bases). CDR3 length equals 14 residues. Trimming cost V 1 base and J 2 bases, with 9 bases left between them. Germline values: CDR1 SNHLY, CDR2 FYNNEI. For the CDR3, the DNA is TGTGCCAGCAGTGAAGTCTACAGGACCTACGAGCAGTACTTC. Translating it yields CASSEVYRTYEQYF.

The chain carries TRBV28 and TRBJ2-5; 8 nucleotides align to TRBD2. Germline V gene sequence: CDR1 MDHEN, CDR2 SYDVKM. The CDR3 consists of 15 residues. V lost 2 bases and J lost 0; bases outside the gene matches: 2. This chain's CDR3 is CASSLAGGNQETQYF. DNA of the CDR3: TGTGCCAGCAGTTTAGCGGGGGGCAACCAAGAGACCCAGTACTTC.

The CDR3 sequence: CASRRNYGYTF. The CDR3 region has the DNA TGTGCCAGCCGGAGGAACTATGGCTACACCTTC. This chain joins TRBV2 and TRBJ1-2; D is unclear. Germline V gives CDR1 SNHLY, CDR2 FYNNEI. The CDR3 is 11 amino acids. Trimming stripped 8 bases from V and 2 bases from J, with 6 bases between. Based on the CDR3 plus reference TRBV2 and TRBJ1-2, the full variable domain is EPEVTQTPSHQVTQMGQEVILRCVPISNHLYFYWYRQILGQKVEFLVSFYNNEISEKSEIFDDQFSVERPDGSNFTLKIRSTKLEDSAMYFCASRRNYGYTFGSGTRLTVV.